This section outlines one T cell receptor beta chain sequence together with its context. CDR1 is SEHNR and CDR2 is FQNEAQ in the germline V gene (reference sequence). V was shortened by 1 base and J by 3 bases, with 9 bases between the two germline ends. The CDR3 has 14 residues. These data belong to a study of cytomegalovirus exposure and HLA in healthy donors. 60 Vbeta and 13 Jbeta primers were used in PCR. The method was immunoSEQ multiplex PCR; TCRdb's version includes in-frame clones alone and lacks a portion of them. Found here are under 250,000 clones, approximately 80% of them singletons; the top ten hold around 4%.

The sequence derives from a male donor in good health and CMV-seronegative. The J gene is TRBJ1-1, the V gene TRBV7-9, with D possibly matching TRBD1 (5 bases). Sequencing input: PBMCs. The CDR3 loop is CASSLVAGDTEAFF. The CDR3, as DNA: TGTGCCAGCAGCTTAGTAGCGGGGGACACTGAAGCTTTCTTT.